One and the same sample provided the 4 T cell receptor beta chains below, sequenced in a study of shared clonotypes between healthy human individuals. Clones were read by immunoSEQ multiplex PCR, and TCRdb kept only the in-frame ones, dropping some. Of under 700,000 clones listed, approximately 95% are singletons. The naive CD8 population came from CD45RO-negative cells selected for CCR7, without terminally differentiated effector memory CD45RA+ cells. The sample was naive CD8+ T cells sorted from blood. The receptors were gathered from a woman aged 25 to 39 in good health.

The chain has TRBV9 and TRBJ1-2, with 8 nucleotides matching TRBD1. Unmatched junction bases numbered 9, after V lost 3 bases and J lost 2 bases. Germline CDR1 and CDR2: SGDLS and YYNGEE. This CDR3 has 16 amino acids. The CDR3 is CASSGTGQGSNYGYTF. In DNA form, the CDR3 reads TGTGCCAGCAGCGGTACTGGACAGGGATCGAACTATGGCTACACCTTC.

CDR3 nucleotide sequence: TGTGCCAGCAGCTTGAAGACTAGCGGGAACTACGAGCAGTACTTC. Translated: CASSLKTSGNYEQYF. The chain is built from TRBV5-4 and TRBJ2-7; 11 nucleotides align to TRBD2. From germline, CDR1 is SGHNT and CDR2 YYREEE (reference sequence). The length of the CDR3 is 15 residues. V lost 1 base, J lost 3 bases, and 3 bases stayed unmatched.

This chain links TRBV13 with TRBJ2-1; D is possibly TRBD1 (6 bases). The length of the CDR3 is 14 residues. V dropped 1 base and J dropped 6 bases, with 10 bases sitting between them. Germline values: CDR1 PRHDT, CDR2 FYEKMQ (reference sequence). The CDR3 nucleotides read TGTGCCAGCAGCTTAGCGGACAGTCGCAATGAGCAGTTCTTC. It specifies CASSLADSRNEQFF.

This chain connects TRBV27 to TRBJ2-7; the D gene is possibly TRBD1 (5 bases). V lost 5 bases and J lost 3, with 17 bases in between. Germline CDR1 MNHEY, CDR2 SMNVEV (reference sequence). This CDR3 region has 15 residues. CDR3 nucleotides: TGTGCCAGCAGTCTTTTATCAGGGATTCGCTACGAGCAGTACTTC. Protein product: CASSLLSGIRYEQYF.